Sequencing of this T cell receptor (beta chain) was carried out in a study of cytomegalovirus exposure and HLA in healthy donors. Primers for the PCR totalled 60 Vbeta and 13 Jbeta. Method: immunoSEQ multiplex PCR; TCRdb's copy keeps in-frame clones and lacks some. Of about 140,000 clones listed, 82% are singletons. The V gene lost 0 bases and the J gene lost 5 bases, with 11 bases spanning the gap. This CDR3 is 14 amino acids long. Germline V CDR1 and CDR2: SGDLS, YYNGEE. Sample: PBMCs. The sequence derives from a man between 18 and 29 years old in good health and CMV-seropositive. The V and J genes are TRBV9 and TRBJ1-2, with D maybe TRBD1 (5 bases). The CDR3 nucleotides read TGTGCCAGCAGCGTAGAGGCGGGGGATTATGGCTACACCTTC. It translates to CASSVEAGDYGYTF.